A selection of T cell receptor beta chains follows, all from one sample in a study of T cells in Graves' hyperthyroidism and ophthalmopathy. MiXCR, run by TCRdb on the multiplex PCR reads, gives a single entry per CDR3 protein. The sample lists fewer than 900,000 distinct CDR3 sequences, 15% to 20% occurring once. Sequenced material: blood. The receptors were sampled from a young man with Graves' hyperthyroidism. Each CDR3 is given with its conserved first and last residue. A D gene is named only where the DNA matches it firmly. Only some rows state a clone size, as once, few, many or a class for expanded clones.

TRBJ2-1,many,TRBV27,TRBD1,TGTGCCAGCAGCCCCCCGGGACAGGGGTACTATGAGCAGTTCTTC,CASSPPGQGYYEQFF
TRBJ1-2,-,TRBV19,-,TGTGCCACGGCCGTCAACTATGGCTACACCTTC,CATAVNYGYTF
TRBJ1-3,many,TRBV18,-,TGTGCCAGCAGCCCCCAGGGCTCTGGAAACACCATATATTTT,CASSPQGSGNTIYF
TRBJ1-1,-,TRBV29-1,-,TGCAGCGTTGCCACTGACACTGAAGCTTTCTTT,CSVATDTEAFF
TRBJ1-4,few,TRBV2,TRBD1,TGTGCTTATGCAGGGACAGGGGGTGCAAAACTGTTTTTT,CAYAGTGGAKLFF
TRBJ1-6,few,TRBV28,-,TGTGCCAGCAGCCAGTTAAGTGGCAGCTCCTATAATTCACCCCTCCACTTT,CASSQLSGSSYNSPLHF
TRBJ2-3,-,TRBV28,-,TGTGCCAGCAGTTTGATAGGGGTAGAGGTGAACACAGATACGCAGTATTTT,CASSLIGVEVNTDTQYF
TRBJ2-7,few,TRBV7-2,-,TGTGCCAGCAGGCAGGGCCCGGTGACATGGCAGTACTTC,CASRQGPVTWQYF
TRBJ1-4,few,TRBV24-1,TRBD1,TGTGCCACCAGTGATGGGACAGGGATTGAAAAACTGTTTTTT,CATSDGTGIEKLFF
TRBJ2-7,few,TRBV2,-,TGTGCCAGCCGGGCGGCTGCGACCTACGAGCAGTACTTC,CASRAAATYEQYF
TRBJ1-4,few,TRBV12-5,-,TGTGCTAGTGGTTCATATTGGGACGGCCGTAATGAAAAACTGTTTTTT,CASGSYWDGRNEKLFF
TRBJ2-3,few,TRBV20-1,-,TGCAGTGCTAGAGATCAGGAAAATACGCAGTATTTT,CSARDQENTQYF
TRBJ1-1,-,TRBV5-4,-,TGTGCCAGCAGCGGCGGAATTGAAGCTTTCTTT,CASSGGIEAFF